Presented here are 10 T cell receptor beta chains from one specimen sequenced in a study of vaccination effects on CD4 cells after COVID-19. These receptors' targets are unknown. The table came from immunoSEQ multiplex PCR; TCRdb's copy has only in-frame clones and leaves some out. Found here are tens of thousands of clones, 60% to 80% of them singletons; the top ten hold around 13%. Peptide-pool stimulation followed by sequencing identified expanded antigen-specific CD4+ clonotypes in the ViraFEST assay. Between days 9 and 11 of culture, CD4+ T cells were separated out. As their vaccination, participants received two doses of either BNT162b2 or mRNA-1273. This material consisted of CD4+ T cells from PBMCs cultured with HCoV-229E spike peptides, taken after COVID-19 vaccination. The receptor source for this set is a human donor who received a COVID-19 vaccine.

V usage is TRBV5-4 and J usage is TRBJ1-2, with D perhaps matching TRBD1 (5 bases). The CDR3 spans 15 residues. Trimming left V 0 bases short and J 6 bases short, with 15 bases between. Germline V gene sequence: CDR1 SGHNT, CDR2 YYREEE (reference sequence). The CDR3 region has the DNA TGTGCCAGCAGCTTGGTTGTAAGGGGTGTGGATGGCTACACCTTC. Encoded protein: CASSLVVRGVDGYTF.

This clone has just a few counts. The chain couples TRBV4-1 to TRBJ2-2; D is ambiguous. Trimming took 0 bases from V and 0 from J, leaving 11 bases between them. The CDR3 has 17 residues. CDR1 and CDR2 (germline): MGHRA, YSYEKL. As DNA, the CDR3 is TGCGCCAGCAGCCAAGATTCTTACGCAGCGAACACCGGGGAGCTGTTTTTT. Its protein product is CASSQDSYAANTGELFF.

The chain links TRBV5-1 to TRBJ2-6, with 7 bases that match TRBD1. V lost 2 bases, J lost 0 bases, and 5 bases stayed unmatched. Germline V gives CDR1 SGHRS, CDR2 YFSETQ. CDR3 length: 17 amino acids. The chain's CDR3 is CASSLLQGVSGANVLTF. The CDR3 DNA reads TGCGCCAGCAGCTTACTCCAGGGGGTCTCTGGGGCCAACGTCCTGACTTTC.

The rearrangement links TRBV2 to TRBJ1-4; tentative D call: TRBD1 (5 bases). The V end was cut by 1 base, the J end by 5 bases, with 11 bases between. This CDR3 is 15 amino acids long. Germline lookup yields CDR1 SNHLY and CDR2 FYNNEI. CDR3 in amino acids: CASSEGGVENEKLFF. The CDR3, as DNA: TGTGCCAGCAGTGAAGGAGGGGTAGAAAATGAAAAACTGTTTTTT.

CDR3: CASSADRGYGETQYF. The CDR3 nucleotides read TGTGCCAGCAGTGCCGACAGGGGATATGGGGAGACCCAGTACTTC. This rearrangement joins TRBV2 to TRBJ2-5; TRBD1 matches 8 bases. The CDR3 loop spans 15 amino acids. Trimming took 4 bases from V and 5 from J; bases not matched to a gene: 9. The V gene's germline CDR1 is SNHLY and CDR2 FYNNEI.

This chain links TRBV7-9 with TRBJ1-1; TRBD1 is a possible D gene (6 bases). This CDR3 has 12 residues. CDR1 and CDR2 from the germline V gene are SEHNR and FQNEAQ (reference sequence). The V and J ends lost 6 bases and 12 bases respectively, with 17 bases between them. In DNA, the CDR3 is TGTGCCAGCAGATTGGCCGGGGGCCAGACTTTCTTT. Translated: CASRLAGGQTFF.

This clone was picked up one time. The gene calls are TRBV6-5 and TRBJ2-7, with TRBD1 matching over 7 bases. This CDR3 has 14 amino acids. Per the germline V gene, CDR1 is MNHEY and CDR2 is SVGAGI. Trimming cost V 6 bases and J 4 bases; bases outside gene matches: 9. This CDR3 is CASSDRQGTYEQYF. As DNA, the CDR3 is TGTGCCAGCAGCGATAGACAGGGTACTTACGAGCAGTACTTC.

This sequence joins TRBV27 and TRBJ1-5, with TRBD1 matching over 7 bases. The CDR3 runs to 14 residues. From germline, CDR1 is MNHEY and CDR2 SMNVEV (reference sequence). V gave up 6 bases and J gave up 4 bases; unmatched junction bases: 6. The CDR3 bases are TGTGCCAGCAGCTCAGACAGGGCTAATCAGCCCCAGCATTTT. It encodes CASSSDRANQPQHF.

The CDR3 protein is CASSPIELGGPNTEAFF. Written as DNA, the CDR3 is TGTGCCAGCTCGCCGATCGAACTGGGAGGGCCGAACACTGAAGCTTTCTTT. The V and J genes are TRBV18 and TRBJ1-1; D unclear. V lost 6 bases and J 1 base, leaving 21 bases between the germline ends. The CDR3 runs 17 residues. Germline CDR1 and CDR2: KGHSH and LQKENI.

This chain uses TRBV6-1 with TRBJ1-6; D gene unclear. This CDR3 region has 16 residues. Trimming shortened V by 3 bases and J by 5 bases, and 14 bases separated the two germline ends. CDR1 and CDR2 (germline): MNHNS, SASEGT. The CDR3 DNA is TGTGCCAGCAGTGAGTACGCGACCATTAATAATTCACCCCTCCACTTT. Its protein product is CASSEYATINNSPLHF.